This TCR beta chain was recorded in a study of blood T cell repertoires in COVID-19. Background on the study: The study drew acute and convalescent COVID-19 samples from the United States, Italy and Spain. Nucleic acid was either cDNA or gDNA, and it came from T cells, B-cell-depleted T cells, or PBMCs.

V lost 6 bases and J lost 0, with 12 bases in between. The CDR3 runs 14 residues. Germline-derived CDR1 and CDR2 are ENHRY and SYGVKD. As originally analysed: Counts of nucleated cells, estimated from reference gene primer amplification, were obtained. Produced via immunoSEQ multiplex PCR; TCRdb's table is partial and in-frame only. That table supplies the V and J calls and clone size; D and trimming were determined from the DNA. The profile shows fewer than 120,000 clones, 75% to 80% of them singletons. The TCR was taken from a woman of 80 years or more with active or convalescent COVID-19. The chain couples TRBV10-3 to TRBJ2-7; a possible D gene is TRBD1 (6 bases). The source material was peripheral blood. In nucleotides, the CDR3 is TGTGCCATCAGGGCCACAGGGAACTCCTACGAGCAGTACTTC. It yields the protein CAIRATGNSYEQYF.